This section outlines one TCR beta chain sequence together with its context. Its specificity is not known. This specimen includes other DNA sequences encoding the same CDR3. Sequencing was performed with immunoSEQ multiplex PCR; in TCRdb, only in-frame clones are kept and a portion is missing. The sample gives tens of thousands of clones, roughly 82% of which show up once; around 2.8% is in the top ten. This entry is derived from a study of vaccination effects on CD4 cells after COVID-19. Across the study: Participants received two doses of either the BNT162b2 or mRNA-1273 vaccine.

In the ViraFEST assay, antigen-specific CD4+ clonotypes were identified by expansion after peptide-pool stimulation. At the end of 9 to 11 days of culture, CD4+ T cells were isolated. Prior SARS-CoV-2 infection was absent in the vaccine recipients, as shown by negative nucleocapsid antibodies. After 1.8 million or so PBMC were placed in each well, they were cultured with approximately 9.4 IU/ml IL-2 and approximately 10 ug/ml peptides. V was trimmed by 0 bases and J by 1 base, leaving 4 bases between them. The CDR3 consists of 13 residues. Germline CDR1 SGHRS, CDR2 YFSETQ. Sequences were derived from CD4+ T cells from PBMCs cultured with HCoV-NL63 spike peptides, sampled before COVID-19 vaccination. The source is a human donor who received a COVID-19 vaccine. The chain has TRBV5-1 and TRBJ2-5; no definite D call. The CDR3 DNA reads TGCGCCAGCAGCTTGGGCCTCCAAGAGACCCAGTACTTC. This gives the protein CASSLGLQETQYF.